One and the same sample provided the 8 T cell receptor beta chains below, sequenced in a study of cytomegalovirus exposure and HLA in healthy donors. PCR amplification relied on 60 Vbeta primers (plus 13 Jbeta primers). Assay: immunoSEQ multiplex PCR; the TCRdb copy retains only in-frame clones and omits some. The data hold approximately 140,000 clones, with 73% observed a single time. Sequencing was done on a sample of PBMCs. Receptors originate from a woman in her thirties or forties in good health and CMV-seronegative.

Concerning this clone: One end of the junction does not line up with germline, which may come from a read error. The chain couples TRBV19 to TRBJ1-4; a possible D gene is TRBD1 (5 bases). CDR1 is LNHDA, CDR2 SQIVND, per germline (reference sequence). The CDR3 extends over 11 amino acids. The CDR3 DNA reads as TGTGCCAGTAGTGCGGGACTGAATCTAATTTTT. Translated, it gives CASSAGLNLIF.

CDR3 nucleotides: TGCGCCAGCAGCTTGGGGCCGGGAAGCACAGATACGCAGTATTTT. It is translated as CASSLGPGSTDTQYF. The rearrangement joins TRBV5-1 to TRBJ2-3; TRBD2 is a possible D gene (5 bases). Trimming took 0 bases from V and 0 from J, leaving 8 bases between them. CDR3 length: 15 amino acids. Germline V gene lookup returns CDR1 SGHRS and CDR2 YFSETQ.

The gene calls are TRBV27 and TRBJ1-5; 9 nucleotides line up with TRBD1. V was clipped by 6 bases and J by 4 bases; unmatched bases: 7. The CDR3 spans 15 residues. Germline lookup yields CDR1 MNHEY and CDR2 SMNVEV (reference sequence). The chain's CDR3 is CASSGTTGGNQPQHF. In DNA form, the CDR3 reads TGTGCCAGCAGCGGAACGACAGGGGGGAATCAGCCCCAGCATTTT.

The chain links TRBV7-8 to TRBJ2-1; TRBD2 matches at 9 bases. The V gene's germline CDR1 is SGHVS and CDR2 FQNEAQ. The CDR3 covers 20 residues. J was trimmed by 0 bases and V by 3 bases; bases with no gene match: 15. The CDR3 region has the DNA TGTGCCAGCAGCTTTTTGGGGGCCCGGACTAGCGAAAACTCCTACAATGAGCAGTTCTTC. As protein: CASSFLGARTSENSYNEQFF.

The CDR3, as DNA: TGTGCCAGCAGCCACGGACAGGGGACATCCTACGAGCAGTACTTC. Translating it yields CASSHGQGTSYEQYF. The chain combines TRBV6-6 with TRBJ2-7, with TRBD1 matching 9 bases. CDR3 length equals 15 residues. Trimming cost V 6 bases and J 1 base; bases outside gene matches: 7. Germline V gives CDR1 MNHNY, CDR2 SVGAGI (reference sequence).

This clone showed up just a few times. The gene calls are TRBV25-1 and TRBJ2-6; no clear D gene. Per germline, CDR1 MGHDK and CDR2 SYGVNS. The CDR3 length is 12 residues. V was trimmed by 8 bases and J by 2 bases, leaving 4 bases between them. The CDR3: CASGPGANVLTF. The CDR3 nucleotides read TGTGCCAGCGGCCCTGGGGCCAACGTCCTGACTTTC. Full variable domain (missing parts from reference TRBV25-1 and TRBJ2-6): EADIYQTPRYLVIGTGKKITLECSQTMGHDKMYWYQQDPGMELHLIHYSYGVNSTEKGDLSSESTVSRIRTEHFPLTLESARPSHTSQYLCASGPGANVLTFGAGSRLTVL.

This CDR3 reads CASSPNPNRGGEAFF. The CDR3 DNA reads TGTGCCAGCTCACCAAATCCTAACCGTGGTGGTGAAGCTTTCTTT. The chain recombines TRBV18 with TRBJ1-1; D is undetermined. The V end lost 2 bases, the J end lost 7 bases, and 17 bases lay between the germline ends. CDR1 and CDR2 (germline): KGHSH, LQKENI. The CDR3 runs to 15 residues.

This rearrangement joins TRBV6-6 to TRBJ1-1; D is possibly TRBD1 (5 bases). Trimming stripped 5 bases from V and 4 bases from J, with 11 bases between. CDR1 and CDR2 from the germline V gene are MNHNY and SVGAGI (reference sequence). CDR3 length: 13 amino acids. CDR3 DNA: TGTGCCAGCAGTCCTTGGGGGGTCACTGAAGCTTTCTTT. It codes for CASSPWGVTEAFF.